This record covers a single T cell receptor beta chain. Its antigen is currently unknown. TCRdb reprocessed the multiplex PCR reads via MiXCR and lists one record per CDR3 protein. This table holds around 230,000 distinct CDR3 sequences, less than 40% found once. This record comes from a study of breast tumors, draining lymph nodes, adjacent tissues. Study-wide results and limits: Tumor TCR diversity was below lymph nodes but above nontumor tissue. Data only fit, rather than demonstrated, lymph node origin of most tumor T cells. Tumor and nontumor repertoires were significantly more similar in luminal-like than in basal-like breast cancer.

Samples came from axillary lymph nodes draining the breast cancer. The sequenced sample was axillary lymph node tissue. The clonotype comes from a female donor with breast cancer. Some clones in this sample may be carry-over from other donors' samples.

CDR3 in DNA: TGTGCCAGCTCACCACTGGAGCGTGGCTACACCTTC. Its protein is CASSPLERGYTF. V usage is TRBV18 and J usage is TRBJ1-2; D gene uncertain. Per the germline V gene, CDR1 is KGHSH and CDR2 is LQKENI. CDR3 length: 12 amino acids. Trimming cost V 1 base and J 7 bases, with 7 bases left between them.